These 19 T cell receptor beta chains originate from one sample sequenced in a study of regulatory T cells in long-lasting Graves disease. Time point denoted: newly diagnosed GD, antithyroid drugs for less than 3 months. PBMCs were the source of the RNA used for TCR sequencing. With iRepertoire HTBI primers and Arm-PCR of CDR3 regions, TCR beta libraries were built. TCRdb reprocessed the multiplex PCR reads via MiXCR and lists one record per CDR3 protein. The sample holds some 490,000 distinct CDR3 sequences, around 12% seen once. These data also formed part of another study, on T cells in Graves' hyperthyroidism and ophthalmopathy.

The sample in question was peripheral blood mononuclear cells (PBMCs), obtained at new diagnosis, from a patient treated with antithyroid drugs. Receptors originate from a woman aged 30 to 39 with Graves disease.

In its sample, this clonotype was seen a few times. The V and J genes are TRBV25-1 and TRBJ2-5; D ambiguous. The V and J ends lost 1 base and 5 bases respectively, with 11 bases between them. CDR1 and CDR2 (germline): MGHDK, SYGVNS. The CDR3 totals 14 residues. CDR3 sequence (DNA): TGTGCCAGCAGTGAATCTGGATTTAGTGAGACCCAGTACTTC. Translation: CASSESGFSETQYF.

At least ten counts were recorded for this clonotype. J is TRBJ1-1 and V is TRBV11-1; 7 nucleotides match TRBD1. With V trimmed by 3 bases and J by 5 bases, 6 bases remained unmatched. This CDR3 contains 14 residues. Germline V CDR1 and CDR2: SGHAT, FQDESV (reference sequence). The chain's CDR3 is CASSLTGIRTEAFF. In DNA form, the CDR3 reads TGTGCCAGCAGCTTGACAGGGATCAGGACTGAAGCTTTCTTT.

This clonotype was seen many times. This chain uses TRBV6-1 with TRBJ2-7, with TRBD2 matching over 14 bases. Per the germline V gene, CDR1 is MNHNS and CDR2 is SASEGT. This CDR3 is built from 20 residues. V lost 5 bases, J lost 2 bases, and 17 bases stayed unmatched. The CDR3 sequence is CASSPTLPGLAGDTAYEQYF. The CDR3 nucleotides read TGTGCCAGCAGTCCCACTCTTCCGGGACTAGCGGGAGATACCGCCTACGAGCAGTACTTC.

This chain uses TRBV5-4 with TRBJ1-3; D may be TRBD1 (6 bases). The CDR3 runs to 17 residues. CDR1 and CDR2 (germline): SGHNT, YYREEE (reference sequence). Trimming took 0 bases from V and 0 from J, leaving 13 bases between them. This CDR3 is CASSLGQDPHSGNTIYF. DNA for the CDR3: TGTGCCAGCAGCTTGGGACAGGACCCTCACTCTGGAAACACCATATATTTT.

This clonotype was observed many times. CDR3 nucleotides: TGTGCCAGCAGCTGGGGGGGTAGCGGCCCCTACAATGAGCAGTTCTTC. Its translation is CASSWGGSGPYNEQFF. This rearrangement joins TRBV11-2 to TRBJ2-1; 7 nucleotides align to TRBD2. This CDR3 has 16 residues. CDR1 is SGHAT, CDR2 FQNNGV, per germline. V was clipped by 4 bases and J by 2 bases; unmatched bases: 8.

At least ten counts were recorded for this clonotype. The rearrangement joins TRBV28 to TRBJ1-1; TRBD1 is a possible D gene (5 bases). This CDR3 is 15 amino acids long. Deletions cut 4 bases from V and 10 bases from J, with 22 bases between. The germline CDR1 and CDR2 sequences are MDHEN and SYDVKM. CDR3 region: CASSSAQGFKRRAFF. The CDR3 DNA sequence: TGTGCCAGCAGTTCGGCGCAGGGATTTAAAAGAAGAGCTTTCTTT.

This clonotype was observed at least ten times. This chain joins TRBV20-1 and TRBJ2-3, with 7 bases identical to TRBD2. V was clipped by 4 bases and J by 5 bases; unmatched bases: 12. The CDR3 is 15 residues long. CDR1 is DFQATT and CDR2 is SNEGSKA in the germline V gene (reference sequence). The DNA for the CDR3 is TGCAGTGCTAAATCTCTCCGCGGGAGTAAAGATACGCAGTATTTT. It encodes CSAKSLRGSKDTQYF.

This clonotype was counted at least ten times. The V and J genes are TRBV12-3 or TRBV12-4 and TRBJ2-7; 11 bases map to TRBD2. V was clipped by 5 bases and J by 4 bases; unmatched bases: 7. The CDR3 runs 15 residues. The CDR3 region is CASSLRSGRGYEQYF. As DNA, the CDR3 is TGTGCCAGCAGTCTCCGTAGCGGGAGGGGGTACGAGCAGTACTTC.

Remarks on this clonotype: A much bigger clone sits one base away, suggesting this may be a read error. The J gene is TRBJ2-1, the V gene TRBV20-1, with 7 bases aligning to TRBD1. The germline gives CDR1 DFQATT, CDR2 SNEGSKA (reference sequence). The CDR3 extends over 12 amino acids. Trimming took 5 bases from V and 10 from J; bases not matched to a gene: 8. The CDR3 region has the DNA TGCAGTGCTGTGGACAGGCCAGGGGAGCAGTTCTTC. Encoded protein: CSAVDRPGEQFF.

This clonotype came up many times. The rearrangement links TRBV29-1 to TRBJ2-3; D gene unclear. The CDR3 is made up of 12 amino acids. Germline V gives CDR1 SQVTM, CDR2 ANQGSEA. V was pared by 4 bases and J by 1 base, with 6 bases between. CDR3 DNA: TGCAGCGTTGCCAAGGGCACAGATACGCAGTATTTT. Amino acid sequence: CSVAKGTDTQYF.

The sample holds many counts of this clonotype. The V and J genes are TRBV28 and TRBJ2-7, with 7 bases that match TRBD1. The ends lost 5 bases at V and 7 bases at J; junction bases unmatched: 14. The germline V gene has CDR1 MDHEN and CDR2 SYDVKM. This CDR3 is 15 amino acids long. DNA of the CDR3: TGTGCCAGCAGTCCCACCCGGACAGGTGGATTTGAGCAGTACTTC. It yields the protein CASSPTRTGGFEQYF. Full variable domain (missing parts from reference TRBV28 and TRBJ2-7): DVKVTQSSRYLVKRTGEKVFLECVQDMDHENMFWYRQDPGLGLRLIYFSYDVKMKEKGDIPEGYSVSREKKERFSLILESASTNQTSMYLCASSPTRTGGFEQYFGPGTRLTVT.

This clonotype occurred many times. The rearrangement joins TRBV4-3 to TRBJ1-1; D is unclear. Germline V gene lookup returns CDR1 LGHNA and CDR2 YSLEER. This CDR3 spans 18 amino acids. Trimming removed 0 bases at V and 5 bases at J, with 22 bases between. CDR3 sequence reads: CASSQEAIGEGTRTEAFF. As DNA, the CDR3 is TGCGCCAGCAGCCAAGAGGCCATTGGGGAGGGAACGAGGACTGAAGCTTTCTTT.

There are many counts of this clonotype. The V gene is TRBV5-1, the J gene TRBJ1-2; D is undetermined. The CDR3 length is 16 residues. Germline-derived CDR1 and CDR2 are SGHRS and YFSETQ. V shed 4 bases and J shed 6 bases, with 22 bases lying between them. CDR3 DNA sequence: TGCGCCAGCAGCGAGGGAGAGCCTCTCGCATACAATGGCTACACCTTC. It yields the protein CASSEGEPLAYNGYTF.

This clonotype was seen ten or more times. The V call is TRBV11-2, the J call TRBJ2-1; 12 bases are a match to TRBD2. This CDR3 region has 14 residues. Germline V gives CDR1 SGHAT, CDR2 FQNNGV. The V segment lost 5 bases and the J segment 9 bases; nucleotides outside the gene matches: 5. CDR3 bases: TGTGCCAGCAGCGGGCTAGCGGGAGGGTTTGAGCAGTTCTTC. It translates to CASSGLAGGFEQFF. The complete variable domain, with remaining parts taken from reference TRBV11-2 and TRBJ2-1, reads EAGVAQSPRYKIIEKRQSVAFWCNPISGHATLYWYQQILGQGPKLLIQFQNNGVVDDSQLPKDRFSAERLKGVDSTLKIQPAKLEDSAVYLCASSGLAGGFEQFFGPGTRLTVL.

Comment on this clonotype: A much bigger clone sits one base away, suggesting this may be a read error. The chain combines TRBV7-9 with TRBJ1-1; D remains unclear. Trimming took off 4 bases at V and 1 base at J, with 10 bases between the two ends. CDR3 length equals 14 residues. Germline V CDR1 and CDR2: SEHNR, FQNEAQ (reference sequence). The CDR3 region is CASSYREPNTEAFF. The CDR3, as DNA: TGTGCCAGCAGCTACCGAGAGCCGAACACTGAAGCTTTCTTT.

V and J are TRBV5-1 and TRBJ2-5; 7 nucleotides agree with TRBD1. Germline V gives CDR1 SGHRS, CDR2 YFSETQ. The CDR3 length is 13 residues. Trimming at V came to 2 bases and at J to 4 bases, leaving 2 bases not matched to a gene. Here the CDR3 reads CASSFTGVETQYF. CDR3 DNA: TGCGCCAGCAGCTTTACAGGGGTAGAGACCCAGTACTTC.

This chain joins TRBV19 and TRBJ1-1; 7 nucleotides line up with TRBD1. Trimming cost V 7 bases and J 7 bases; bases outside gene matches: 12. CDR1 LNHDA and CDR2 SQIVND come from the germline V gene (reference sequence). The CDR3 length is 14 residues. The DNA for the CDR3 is TGTGCCAGTACCCCTGACAGGGCCAAGGGTGAAGCTTTCTTT. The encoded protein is CASTPDRAKGEAFF.

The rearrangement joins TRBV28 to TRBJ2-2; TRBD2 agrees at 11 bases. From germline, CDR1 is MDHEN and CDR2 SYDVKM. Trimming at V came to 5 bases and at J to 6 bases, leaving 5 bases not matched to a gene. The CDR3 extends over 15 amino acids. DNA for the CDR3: TGTGCCAGCAGTCGGGGGACTAGCGGTGCCGGGGAGCTGTTTTTT. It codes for CASSRGTSGAGELFF. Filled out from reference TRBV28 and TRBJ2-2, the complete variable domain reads DVKVTQSSRYLVKRTGEKVFLECVQDMDHENMFWYRQDPGLGLRLIYFSYDVKMKEKGDIPEGYSVSREKKERFSLILESASTNQTSMYLCASSRGTSGAGELFFGEGSRLTVL.

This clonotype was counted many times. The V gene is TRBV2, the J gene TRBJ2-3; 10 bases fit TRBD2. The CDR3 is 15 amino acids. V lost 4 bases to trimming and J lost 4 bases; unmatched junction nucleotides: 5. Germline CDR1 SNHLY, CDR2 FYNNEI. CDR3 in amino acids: CASSVIAGGPDTQYF. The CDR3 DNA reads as TGTGCCAGCAGTGTTATAGCGGGAGGCCCAGATACGCAGTATTTT.